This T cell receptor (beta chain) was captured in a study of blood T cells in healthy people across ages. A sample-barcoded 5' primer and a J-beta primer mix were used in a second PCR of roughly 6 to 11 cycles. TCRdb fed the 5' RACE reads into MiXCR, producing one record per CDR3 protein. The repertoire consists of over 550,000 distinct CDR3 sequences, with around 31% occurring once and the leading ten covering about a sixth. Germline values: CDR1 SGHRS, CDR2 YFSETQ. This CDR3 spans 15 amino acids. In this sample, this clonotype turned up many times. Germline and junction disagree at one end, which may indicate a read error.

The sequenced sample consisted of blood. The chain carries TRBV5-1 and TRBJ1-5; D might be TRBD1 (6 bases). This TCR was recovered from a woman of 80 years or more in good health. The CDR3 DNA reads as TGTGCCAGCAGCTTAGGGACACTTAGCAATCAGCCCCAGCATTTT. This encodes CASSLGTLSNQPQHF.